These 12 T cell receptor beta chains were all obtained from the same sample, sequenced in a study of beta chain features in type 1 diabetes. The study's findings and limits: Type 1 diabetes patients had moderately but significantly shorter TCRB CDR3s in all four CD4+ subsets.

Antigens of these TCRs are unknown. Sequenced material consisted of expressed TCRB transcripts (all of the isolated RNA was reverse transcribed). TCRdb's copy holds only in-frame clones and misses some; the assay was immunoSEQ multiplex PCR. The table lists around 340,000 clones, approximately 9.9% of them singletons. Sequences were obtained from central memory CD4+ T cells from blood. The receptors were gathered from a man aged 30-40 years with type 1 diabetes.

There are many counts of this clone. This chain's CDR3 is CASSTTGKTYEQYF. Written as DNA, the CDR3 is TGTGCCAGCAGCACTACAGGGAAGACCTACGAGCAGTACTTC. The genes are TRBV5-4 and TRBJ2-7; TRBD1 might be the D (6 bases). Per germline, CDR1 SGHNT and CDR2 YYREEE (reference sequence). CDR3 size: 14 residues. Trimming removed 4 bases at V and 2 bases at J, with 13 bases between. The whole variable domain, filled in from reference TRBV5-4 and TRBJ2-7, reads ETGVTQSPTHLIKTRGQQVTLRCSSQSGHNTVSWYQQALGQGPQFIFQYYREEENGRGNFPPRFSGLQFPNYSSELNVNALELDDSALYLCASSTTGKTYEQYFGPGTRLTVT.

This clone was detected only a few times. The chain joins TRBV7-2 to TRBJ2-3; TRBD2 agrees at 10 bases. Unmatched junction bases numbered 11, after V lost 1 base and J lost 4 bases. Germline V CDR1 and CDR2: SGHTA, FQGNSA. The CDR3 runs 18 residues. The CDR3 sequence: CASSLVGYSGGSPDTQYF. In DNA form, the CDR3 reads TGTGCCAGCAGCTTAGTTGGGTATAGCGGGGGGTCACCAGATACGCAGTATTTT. The full variable domain, completed using reference TRBV7-2 and TRBJ2-3, is GAGVSQSPSNKVTEKGKDVELRCDPISGHTALYWYRQSLGQGLEFLIYFQGNSAPDKSGLPSDRFSAERTGGSVSTLTIQRTQQEDSAVYLCASSLVGYSGGSPDTQYFGPGTRLTVL.

This clone occurred many times. V and J are TRBV7-9 and TRBJ1-1; the D is unclear. V shed 1 base and J shed 1 base, with 7 bases lying between them. From germline, CDR1 is SEHNR and CDR2 FQNEAQ (reference sequence). This CDR3 has 14 amino acids. CDR3 coding DNA: TGTGCCAGCAGCTTAGTTATAGGGAACACTGAAGCTTTCTTT. Its protein product is CASSLVIGNTEAFF.

This chain links TRBV27 with TRBJ2-7; 8 bases map to TRBD1. The CDR3 is made up of 12 amino acids. V was pared by 5 bases and J by 6 bases, with 3 bases of the junction left unmatched. Looked up from germline, CDR1 is MNHEY and CDR2 is SMNVEV (reference sequence). DNA of the CDR3: TGTGCCAGCAGTCCGGACAGGGTCGAGCAGTACTTC. Protein product: CASSPDRVEQYF.

This clone has only a few counts. This chain joins TRBV13 and TRBJ2-7, with 7 bases identical to TRBD2. This CDR3 contains 14 residues. Germline assignment: CDR1 PRHDT and CDR2 FYEKMQ (reference sequence). The V and J ends lost 6 bases and 6 bases, in that order; junction bases with no gene match: 11. CDR3 region: CASSLSGGSGEQYF. For the CDR3, the DNA is TGTGCCAGCAGTTTATCGGGGGGTTCAGGCGAGCAGTACTTC. The full variable domain, in which reference TRBV13 and TRBJ2-7 provide the parts outside the CDR3, is AAGVIQSPRHLIKEKRETATLKCYPIPRHDTVYWYQQGPGQDPQFLISFYEKMQSDKGSIPDRFSAQQFSDYHSELNMSSLELGDSALYFCASSLSGGSGEQYFGPGTRLTVT.

The rearrangement joins TRBV13 to TRBJ1-4; no clear D gene. The CDR3 has 13 amino acids. V was pared by 3 bases and J by 5 bases, with 7 bases between. Germline V lookup: CDR1 PRHDT, CDR2 FYEKMQ (reference sequence). CDR3 bases: TGTGCCAGCAGCTTGATGGGGAATGAAAAACTGTTTTTT. Its protein is CASSLMGNEKLFF.

This clone occurred a few times. The chain has TRBV2 and TRBJ1-5, with TRBD1 matching over 10 bases. Looked up from germline, CDR1 is SNHLY and CDR2 is FYNNEI. The CDR3 spans 13 residues. After removal of 6 bases from V and 6 bases from J, the junction contained 2 bases not matched to a gene. DNA for the CDR3: TGTGCCAGCAGCCGGGACAGGGGTCAGCCCCAGCATTTT. Translating it yields CASSRDRGQPQHF. Using reference TRBV2 and TRBJ1-5 for the parts outside the CDR3, the full variable domain is EPEVTQTPSHQVTQMGQEVILRCVPISNHLYFYWYRQILGQKVEFLVSFYNNEISEKSEIFDDQFSVERPDGSNFTLKIRSTKLEDSAMYFCASSRDRGQPQHFGDGTRLSIL.

The chain employs TRBV19 and TRBJ2-2; D call uncertain. V shed 1 base and J shed 5 bases, with 5 bases lying between them. The CDR3 is 13 residues long. Germline CDR1 reads LNHDA; CDR2 reads SQIVND (reference sequence). DNA of the CDR3: TGTGCCAGTAGTATAGGCAAAACCGGGGAGCTGTTTTTT. This encodes CASSIGKTGELFF.

The chain employs TRBV28 and TRBJ1-2; D may be TRBD1 (6 bases). Germline V CDR1 and CDR2: MDHEN, SYDVKM. The CDR3 has 13 residues. V was pared by 4 bases and J by 8 bases, with 14 bases between. In DNA, the CDR3 is TGTGCCAGCAGTTCTCCAGGGGCCATGGGCTACACCTTC. It is translated as CASSSPGAMGYTF.

This clone was observed a handful of times. The gene calls are TRBV5-1 and TRBJ2-1; 12 bases line up with TRBD2. V dropped 4 bases and J dropped 4; count of bases not matched to a gene: 6. This CDR3 region has 16 residues. Germline values: CDR1 SGHRS, CDR2 YFSETQ. The CDR3: CASSLRTSGAYNEQFF. DNA for the CDR3: TGCGCCAGCAGCCTCCGGACTAGCGGGGCTTACAATGAGCAGTTCTTC.

This clone turned up a few times. The CDR3 bases are TGCGCCAGCAGCTCTGGTGGCGTTACGAACACCGGGGAGCTGTTTTTT. It is translated as CASSSGGVTNTGELFF. The rearrangement links TRBV5-1 to TRBJ2-2, with no clear D. V was trimmed by 3 bases and J by 0 bases, leaving 12 bases between them. The CDR3 extends over 16 amino acids. The germline CDR1 and CDR2 sequences are SGHRS and YFSETQ.

There are many counts of this clone. The chain has TRBV14 and TRBJ2-7; perhaps D is TRBD1 or TRBD2 (7 bases each). There are 13 residues in the CDR3. V was shortened by 3 bases and J by 5 bases, with 11 bases between the two germline ends. Per germline, CDR1 SGHDN and CDR2 FVKESK. This chain's CDR3 is CASSHRGGHEQYF. CDR3 DNA: TGTGCCAGCAGCCACAGGGGGGGCCACGAGCAGTACTTC.